This T cell receptor (beta chain) was profiled in a study of lymphopenia after photon versus proton radiotherapy. Overall study results and limits: Proton therapy kept repertoires fairly stable, unlike photons, which gained effector/memory cells.

A note on this clone: What it recognizes is unknown.

The protocol was immunoSEQ multiplex PCR, while the TCRdb copy is restricted to in-frame clones and leaves out a portion. This sample carries about 62,000 clones, roughly 87% of them seen once, and the ten largest clones take more than 10%. From germline, CDR1 is MNHEY and CDR2 SVGAGI. The CDR3 loop spans 14 amino acids. V lost 5 bases, J lost 0 bases, and 10 bases lay in between. The sample here was peripheral blood, taken from a patient treated with proton-based radiotherapy. The chain combines TRBV6-5 with TRBJ1-2; D remains unclear. The TCR was taken from a man at least 80 years old with esophageal cancer. CDR3 nucleotides: TGTGCCAGCAGTGACGGCCTAGCTAACTATGGCTACACCTTC. The encoded protein is CASSDGLANYGYTF.